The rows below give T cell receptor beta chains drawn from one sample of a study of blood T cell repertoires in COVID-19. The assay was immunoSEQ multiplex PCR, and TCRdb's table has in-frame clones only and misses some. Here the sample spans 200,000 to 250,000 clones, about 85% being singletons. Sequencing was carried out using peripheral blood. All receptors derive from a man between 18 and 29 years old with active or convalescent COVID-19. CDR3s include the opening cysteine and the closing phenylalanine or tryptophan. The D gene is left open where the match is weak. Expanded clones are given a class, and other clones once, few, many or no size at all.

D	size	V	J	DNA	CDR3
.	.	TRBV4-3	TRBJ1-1	TGCGCCAGCAGCCGAGCCCTGAACACTGAAGCTTTCTTT	CASSRALNTEAFF
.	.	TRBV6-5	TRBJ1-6	TGTGCCAGCAGGGGAACAGGGCCGGTTTCACCCCTCCACTTT	CASRGTGPVSPLHF
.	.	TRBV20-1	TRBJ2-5	TGCAGTGCTAGGGCCAAGGAGACCCAGTACTTC	CSARAKETQYF
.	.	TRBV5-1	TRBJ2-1	TGCGCCAGCAGATACGACGGGAGCTCCTACAATGAGCAGTTCTTC	CASRYDGSSYNEQFF
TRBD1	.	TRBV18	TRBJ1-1	TGTGCCAGCTCACCAAGGACAGGGAACACTGAAGCTTTCTTT	CASSPRTGNTEAFF
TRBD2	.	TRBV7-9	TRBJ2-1	TGTGCCAGCAGCTTAGAAGGGTTAGCGGGATCGATTTACAATGAGCAGTTCTTC	CASSLEGLAGSIYNEQFF
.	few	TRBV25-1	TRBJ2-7	TGTGCCAGCAGTGTGAACTCCGCCTACGAGCAGTACTTC	CASSVNSAYEQYF
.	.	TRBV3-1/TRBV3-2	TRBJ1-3	TGTGCCAGCAGCCAGGGTGGAGGGGCTGGAAACACCATATATTTT	CASSQGGGAGNTIYF
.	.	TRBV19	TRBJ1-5	TGTGCCAGTAGTATAGAAGGGAGCCGCAATCAGCCCCAGCATTTT	CASSIEGSRNQPQHF
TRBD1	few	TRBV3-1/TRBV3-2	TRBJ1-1	TGTGCCAGCAGCCACGGCCAGGACAGGGGACTCACTGAAGCTTTCTTT	CASSHGQDRGLTEAFF
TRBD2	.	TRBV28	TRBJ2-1	TGTGCCAGCAGTTTCGAGTTAGCGGGAGTGGGCGCGTTCTTC	CASSFELAGVGAFF
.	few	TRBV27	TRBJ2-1	TGTGCCAGCAGAAACCCCCGGGACCGGGGGTTCTACAATGAGCAGTTCTTC	CASRNPRDRGFYNEQFF
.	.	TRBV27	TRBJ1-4	TGTGCCAGCAGTTTATCAGGGCCGGCGGGGATCAATGAAAAACTGTTTTTT	CASSLSGPAGINEKLFF
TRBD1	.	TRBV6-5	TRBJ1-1	TGTGCCAGCAGTACCCTGGACAGGTTGGCGGAAGCTTTCTTT	CASSTLDRLAEAFF
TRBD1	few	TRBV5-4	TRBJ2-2	TGTGCCAGCAGACCGGGACAGGGAAACACCGGGGAGCTGTTTTTT	CASRPGQGNTGELFF
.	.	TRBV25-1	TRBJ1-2	TGTGCCAGCAGTGCGGTTTCCACAGGGAACTATGGCTACACCTTC	CASSAVSTGNYGYTF
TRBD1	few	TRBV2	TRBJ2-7	TGTGCCAGCAGTGAACTGGGACAGAACTACGAGCAGTACTTC	CASSELGQNYEQYF
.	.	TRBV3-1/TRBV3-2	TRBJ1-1	TGTGCCAGCAGCCAAGATCTGCACAGGCAACCCGCTTTCTTT	CASSQDLHRQPAFF
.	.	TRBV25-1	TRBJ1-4	TGTGCCAGCAGTCCGCAGACAGGCGGGTTTGAAAAACTGTTTTTT	CASSPQTGGFEKLFF
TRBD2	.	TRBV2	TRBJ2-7	TGTGCCAGCAGTGAAGCCTTAAGGGGACTAGGAGTCTACGAGCAGTACTTC	CASSEALRGLGVYEQYF
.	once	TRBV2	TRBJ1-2	TGTGCCAGCAGACCCCAGGGGATTAACTATGGCTACACCTTC	CASRPQGINYGYTF
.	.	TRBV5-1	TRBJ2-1	TGCGCCAGCAGCTTGGGGGGGCCCTCCTACAATGAGCAGTTCTTC	CASSLGGPSYNEQFF
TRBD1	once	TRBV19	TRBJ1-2	TGTGCCAGTAGTAAGGACAGGGGCTCTTTGTATGGCTACACCTTC	CASSKDRGSLYGYTF
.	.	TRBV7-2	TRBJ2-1	TGTGCCAGCAGCCCAGACCAGGGGCGCGATGAGCAGTTCTTC	CASSPDQGRDEQFF
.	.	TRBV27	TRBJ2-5	TGTGCCAGCAGTTCCCTAGACAGCTCCGGGACCCAGTACTTC	CASSSLDSSGTQYF
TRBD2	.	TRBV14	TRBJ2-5	TGTGCCAGCAGCCTCCCGCGGACTAGCGGGCAAGAGACCCAGTACTTC	CASSLPRTSGQETQYF